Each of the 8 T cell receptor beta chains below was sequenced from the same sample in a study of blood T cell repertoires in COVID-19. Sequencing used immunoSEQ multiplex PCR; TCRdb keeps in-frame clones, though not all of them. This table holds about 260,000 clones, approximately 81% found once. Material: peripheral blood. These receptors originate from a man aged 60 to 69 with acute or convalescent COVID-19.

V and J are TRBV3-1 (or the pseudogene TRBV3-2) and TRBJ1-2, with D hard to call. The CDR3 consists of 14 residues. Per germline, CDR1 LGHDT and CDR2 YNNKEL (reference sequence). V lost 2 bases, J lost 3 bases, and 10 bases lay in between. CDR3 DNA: TGTGCCAGCAGCCAAACCCTTACGGACTATGGCTACACCTTC. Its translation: CASSQTLTDYGYTF.

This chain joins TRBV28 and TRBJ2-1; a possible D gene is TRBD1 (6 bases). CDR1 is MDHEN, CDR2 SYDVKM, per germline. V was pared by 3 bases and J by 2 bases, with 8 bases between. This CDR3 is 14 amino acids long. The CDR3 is CASSFRGPYNEQFF. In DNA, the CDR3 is TGTGCCAGCAGTTTCAGGGGCCCCTACAATGAGCAGTTCTTC.

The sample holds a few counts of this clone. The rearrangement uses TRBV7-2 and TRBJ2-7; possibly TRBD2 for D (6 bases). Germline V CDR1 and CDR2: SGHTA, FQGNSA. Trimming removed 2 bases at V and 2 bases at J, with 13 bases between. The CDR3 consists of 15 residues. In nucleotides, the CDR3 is TGTGCCAGCAGCTTAACCGGGACTCCTACCTACGAGCAGTACTTC. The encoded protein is CASSLTGTPTYEQYF.

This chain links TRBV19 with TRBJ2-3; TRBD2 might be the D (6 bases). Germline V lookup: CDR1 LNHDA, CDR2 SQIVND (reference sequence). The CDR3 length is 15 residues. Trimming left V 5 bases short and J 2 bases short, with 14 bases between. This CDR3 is CASSLRDSNTDTQYF. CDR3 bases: TGTGCCAGTAGTCTCCGGGACTCAAACACAGATACGCAGTATTTT. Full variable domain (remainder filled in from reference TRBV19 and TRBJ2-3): DGGITQSPKYLFRKEGQNVTLSCEQNLNHDAMYWYRQDPGQGLRLIYYSQIVNDFQKGDIAEGYSVSREKKESFPLTVTSAQKNPTAFYLCASSLRDSNTDTQYFGPGTRLTVL.

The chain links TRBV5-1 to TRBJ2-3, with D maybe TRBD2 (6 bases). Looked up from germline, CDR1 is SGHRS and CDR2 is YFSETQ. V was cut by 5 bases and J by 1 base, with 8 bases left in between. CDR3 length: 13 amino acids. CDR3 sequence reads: CASRPGGTDTQYF. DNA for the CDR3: TGCGCCAGCAGGCCGGGGGGCACAGATACGCAGTATTTT.

The CDR3 DNA sequence: TGTGCCAGCAGCTCGCGACTAGCGGTCGACAATGAGCAGTTCTTC. Residues: CASSSRLAVDNEQFF. The chain is built from TRBV13 and TRBJ2-1; 9 nucleotides align to TRBD2. The CDR3 has 15 residues. Unmatched junction bases numbered 6, after V lost 4 bases and J lost 5 bases. Per the germline V gene, CDR1 is PRHDT and CDR2 is FYEKMQ (reference sequence).

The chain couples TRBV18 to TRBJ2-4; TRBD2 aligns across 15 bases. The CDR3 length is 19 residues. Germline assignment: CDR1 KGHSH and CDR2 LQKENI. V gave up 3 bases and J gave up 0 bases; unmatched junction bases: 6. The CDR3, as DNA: TGTGCCAGCTCACCTGGTGGACTAGCGGGGGGGTTAGCCAAAAACATTCAGTACTTC. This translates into CASSPGGLAGGLAKNIQYF.

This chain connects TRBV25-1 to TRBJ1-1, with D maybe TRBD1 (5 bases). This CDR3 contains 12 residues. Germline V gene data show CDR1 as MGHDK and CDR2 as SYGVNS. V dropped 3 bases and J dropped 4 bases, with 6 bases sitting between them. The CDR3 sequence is CASSDRVTEAFF. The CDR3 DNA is TGTGCCAGCAGTGACAGGGTCACTGAAGCTTTCTTT.